This T cell receptor (beta chain) was sequenced for a study of beta chain features in type 1 diabetes. Study-wide context: Patient and healthy donor groups were alike in age, gender and cell yields.

Whole-study results and caveats: In all four CD4+ subsets, TCRB CDR3 length was significantly, moderately reduced in type 1 diabetes.

This clone was detected a few times. Its specificity is unknown. This CDR3 comprises 17 residues. Germline assignment: CDR1 LGHNA and CDR2 YNFKEQ. V shed 4 bases and J 4 bases; nucleotides not matched to a gene: 14. The sequenced template was cDNA made from the entire isolated RNA. Some clones are missing from TCRdb's copy, which holds only in-frame ones; the method was immunoSEQ multiplex PCR. The sample records 200,000 to 300,000 clones, roughly a tenth being singletons. Sample: naive CD4+ T cells from blood. The chain combines TRBV4-2 with TRBJ2-5, with 8 bases lining up with TRBD2. The clonotype originates from a young man with type 1 diabetes. In DNA, the CDR3 is TGTGCCAGCAGCCCAACGAAACCCACTAGCGGCCGAGAGACCCAGTACTTC. This sequence encodes CASSPTKPTSGRETQYF.